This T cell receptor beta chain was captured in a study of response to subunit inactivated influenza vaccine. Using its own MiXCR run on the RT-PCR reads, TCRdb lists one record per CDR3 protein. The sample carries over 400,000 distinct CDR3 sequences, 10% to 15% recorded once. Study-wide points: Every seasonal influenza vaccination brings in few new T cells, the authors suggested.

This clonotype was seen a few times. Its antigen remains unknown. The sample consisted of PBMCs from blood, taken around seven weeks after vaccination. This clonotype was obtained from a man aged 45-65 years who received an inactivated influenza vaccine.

In nucleotides, the CDR3 is TGTGCCAGCAGCTTAAATCTCCAACCAATGGCTAACTATGGCTACACCTTC. It translates to CASSLNLQPMANYGYTF. This chain uses TRBV11-2 with TRBJ1-2; no reliable D call. Trimming pared 2 bases from V and 0 bases from J, leaving 16 bases between. CDR1 SGHAT and CDR2 FQNNGV come from the germline V gene. The CDR3 has 17 amino acids.